The TCR beta chain described here comes from a study of post-analysis software for immune sequencing data. Study-level background: Some patients lacked subtype; others had relapsing-remitting, secondary progressive or progressive-relapsing disease.

Unique molecular identifiers were present in the TCR beta cDNA libraries. When about 0.9 to 11 million T cells were used, they gave about 540,000 cDNA molecules. From the PCR reads, TCRdb called clonotypes with MiXCR, one entry per CDR3 protein. The sample consists of roughly 430,000 distinct CDR3 sequences, about 39% of them appearing once. For this clonotype: Its target is not known.

The CDR3 has 16 amino acids. Germline CDR1 and CDR2: GTSNPN and SVGIG (reference sequence). V lost 7 bases and J lost 5; bases outside the gene matches: 15. Whole-study findings and limits: By F measure, samples from a shared preparation batch strongly co-clustered. Controls significantly exceeded multiple sclerosis patients in normalized Chao1 diversity. Roughly five TRBV segments occurring more often in patients than controls included TRBV5-6, TRBV5-1 and TRBV20-1.

This sequence originates from a girl aged 2 to 10 with multiple sclerosis. Sequencing used blood. V is TRBV30 and J is TRBJ2-1; TRBD1 aligns across 9 bases. The CDR3 nucleotides are TGTGCCTACACAAAAGTAACCGGGACAGGGAACAATGAGCAGTTCTTC. It translates to CAYTKVTGTGNNEQFF.